These T cell receptor beta chains were read from a single sample in a study of tumor-infiltrating lymphocytes in primary liver carcinoma. TCRdb processed the multiplex PCR reads anew with MiXCR; each CDR3 protein has one entry. The table records fewer than 250,000 distinct CDR3 sequences, less than 75% of them present only once. The sequenced sample consisted of peripheral blood. These receptors all come from a woman in her sixties with primary liver carcinoma and hepatitis B virus infection. Each CDR3 is given with its conserved first and last residue. D genes are given only for firm matches. Only some rows state a clone size, as once, few, many or a class for expanded clones.

CASSTGGIGDTQYF	TGCGCCAGCAGTACAGGGGGTATAGGAGATACGCAGTATTTT	many	TRBD1	TRBV10-1	TRBJ2-3
CASSLGRDRNSGNTIYF	TGTGCCAGCAGCTTAGGCAGGGACCGAAACTCTGGAAACACCATATATTTT	few	-	TRBV7-9	TRBJ1-3
CASSPLGRQGVLLGQFF	TGTGCCAGCAGCCCCTTAGGGCGACAGGGGGTTTTACTCGGGCAGTTCTTC	-	TRBD1	TRBV7-9	TRBJ2-1
CASSLVYPGLAGRNEQFF	TGTGCCAGCAGTTTGGTGTACCCGGGACTAGCGGGCCGCAATGAGCAGTTCTTC	-	TRBD2	TRBV12-3/TRBV12-4	TRBJ2-1
CATSDPTRTGTGELFF	TGTGCCACCAGTGATCCTACCAGGACAGGGACCGGGGAGCTGTTTTTT	-	TRBD1	TRBV24-1	TRBJ2-2
CASNRYGSYNEQFF	TGTGCCAGCAACAGGTATGGCTCCTACAATGAGCAGTTCTTC	many	-	TRBV28	TRBJ2-1
CASVGIAKNIQYF	TGTGCCAGCGTCGGTATAGCCAAAAACATTCAGTACTTC	many	-	TRBV6-1	TRBJ2-4
CASSPLLSTYNSPLHF	TGTGCCAGCAGCCCACTCCTGAGCACCTATAATTCACCCCTCCACTTT	-	-	TRBV11-2	TRBJ1-6
CASSQPRTGYNEQFF	TGCGCCAGCAGTCAACCCAGGACAGGCTACAATGAGCAGTTCTTC	-	TRBD1	TRBV23-1	TRBJ2-1
CASSVRGAEAQYF	TGTGCCAGCAGTGTAAGGGGTGCGGAGGCCCAGTACTTC	-	-	TRBV6-1	TRBJ2-5
CASSLDPRSSAYNEQFF	TGTGCCAGCAGCTTAGATCCAAGATCCTCTGCCTACAATGAGCAGTTCTTC	many	-	TRBV11-3	TRBJ2-1
CASNFGFTDMQYF	TGTGCCAGCAACTTCGGGTTCACAGATATGCAGTATTTT	-	-	TRBV11-2	TRBJ2-3
CASNLGPYEQYF	TGTGCCAGCAACTTAGGACCCTACGAGCAGTACTTC	-	-	TRBV11-2	TRBJ2-7
CASSLLGQGQLITDTQYF	TGTGCCAGCAGCTTATTGGGCCAGGGACAGTTAATCACAGATACACAGTATTTT	-	TRBD1	TRBV11-2	TRBJ2-3
CARSLRSGNNKQFF	TGTGCCAGGAGCTTGAGATCAGGAAACAATAAGCAGTTCTTC	-	-	TRBV11-2	TRBJ2-1
CATSDFGKGRPEVLTF	TGTGCCACCAGTGATTTCGGGAAGGGGCGGCCGGAAGTCCTGACTTTC	few	-	TRBV24-1	TRBJ2-6
CASSLVSGSGGEQFF	TGTGCCAGCAGCTTAGTTTCCGGGAGTGGTGGTGAGCAGTTCTTC	many	-	TRBV11-2	TRBJ2-1
CASSLFGRVGNEQFF	TGTGCCAGCAGCTTATTCGGCAGGGTCGGCAATGAGCAGTTCTTC	-	-	TRBV7-9	TRBJ2-1
CSAQADRAVYGYTF	TGCAGCGCCCAGGCGGACAGGGCAGTCTATGGCTACACTTTC	-	TRBD1	TRBV29-1	TRBJ1-2
CASSFQAGTVDIQYF	TGTGCCAGCAGCTTCCAGGCCGGGACAGTTGACATTCAGTACTTC	-	TRBD1	TRBV7-8	TRBJ2-4
CASSLATSGETQYF	TGTGCCAGCAGCTTGGCTACTAGCGGGGAGACCCAGTACTTC	many	TRBD2	TRBV5-5	TRBJ2-5
CASSPRLGTQHF	TGTGCCAGCAGCCCCCGGCTGGGGACCCAGCACTTC	-	-	TRBV11-3	TRBJ2-5
CASSFRLRGTGRNRESNEQFF	TGTGCCAGCAGCTTCCGCCTCAGGGGTACGGGCAGAAATCGCGAGTCAAATGAGCAGTTCTTC	-	-	TRBV11-2	TRBJ2-1
CNVPRGLAGAYNEQFF	TGTAACGTCCCTAGGGGCCTAGCGGGAGCTTACAATGAGCAGTTCTTC	-	TRBD2	TRBV29-1	TRBJ2-1
CASSQRTSGYNEQFF	TGTGCCAGCTCACAGCGGACTAGTGGTTACAATGAGCAGTTCTTC	-	TRBD2	TRBV18	TRBJ2-1
CVSSQDRPGLLSSYNEQLF	TGTGTCAGCAGCCAAGATCGGCCGGGTCTTTTGAGCTCCTACAATGAGCAGCTCTTC	-	-	TRBV4-2	TRBJ2-1
CASRRRAFGTDTQYF	TGTGCCAGCAGACGCAGGGCATTCGGCACAGATACGCAGTACTTT	-	-	TRBV5-5	TRBJ2-3
CASSPGLAVGNEQFF	TGTGCCAGCAGTCCCGGACTAGCGGTTGGGAATGAGCAGTTCTTC	-	TRBD2	TRBV12-3/TRBV12-4	TRBJ2-1
CASSLTRNEQFF	TGCGCCAGCAGCTTGACTCGAAATGAGCAGTTCTTC	many	-	TRBV28	TRBJ2-1
CASSQLAGAGQYF	TGTGCCAGCAGCCAACTAGCGGGAGCAGGGCAGTACTTC	many	TRBD2	TRBV14	TRBJ2-7
CAISVSQGLDTEAFF	TGTGCCATCAGTGTATCACAGGGTTTAGACACCGAAGCTTTCTTT	-	-	TRBV10-3	TRBJ1-1
CASSQNTGELFF	TGTGCCAGCAGTCAAAACACCGGGGAGCTGTTTTTT	many	-	TRBV6-5	TRBJ2-2
CASTGTGINEQFF	TGTGCCAGCACCGGGACTGGGATCAATGAGCAGTTCTTC	many	-	TRBV6-5	TRBJ2-1
CASSQVHDQETQYF	TGTGCCAGCAGCCAAGTGCATGATCAAGAGACCCAGTACTTC	-	-	TRBV4-2	TRBJ2-5
CASSLDKQAYEQYF	TGCGCCAGCAGCTTGGACAAACAAGCCTACGAGCAGTACTTC	-	-	TRBV5-1	TRBJ2-7